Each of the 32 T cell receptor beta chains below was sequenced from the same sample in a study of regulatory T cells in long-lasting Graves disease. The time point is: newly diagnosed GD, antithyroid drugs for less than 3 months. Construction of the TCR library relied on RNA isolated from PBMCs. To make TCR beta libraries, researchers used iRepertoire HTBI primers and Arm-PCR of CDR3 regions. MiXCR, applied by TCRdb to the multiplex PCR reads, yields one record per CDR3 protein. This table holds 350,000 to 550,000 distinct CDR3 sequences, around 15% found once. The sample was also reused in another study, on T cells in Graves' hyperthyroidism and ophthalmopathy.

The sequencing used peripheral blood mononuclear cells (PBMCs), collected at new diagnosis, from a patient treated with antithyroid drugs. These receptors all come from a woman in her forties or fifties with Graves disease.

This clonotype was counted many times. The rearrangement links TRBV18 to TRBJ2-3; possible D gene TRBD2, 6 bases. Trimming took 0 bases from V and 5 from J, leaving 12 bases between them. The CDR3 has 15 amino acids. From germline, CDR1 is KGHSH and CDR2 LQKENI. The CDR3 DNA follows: TGTGCCAGCTCACCACCGGGACTTGGAGGAGATACGCAGTATTTT. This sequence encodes CASSPPGLGGDTQYF.

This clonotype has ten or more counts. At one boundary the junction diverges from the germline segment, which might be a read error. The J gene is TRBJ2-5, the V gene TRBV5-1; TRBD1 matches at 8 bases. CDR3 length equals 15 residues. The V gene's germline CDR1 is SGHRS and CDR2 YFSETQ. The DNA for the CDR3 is TGTGCCAGCAGCTTAGTGACAGGGGCCCAAGAGACCCAGTACTTC. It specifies CASSLVTGAQETQYF.

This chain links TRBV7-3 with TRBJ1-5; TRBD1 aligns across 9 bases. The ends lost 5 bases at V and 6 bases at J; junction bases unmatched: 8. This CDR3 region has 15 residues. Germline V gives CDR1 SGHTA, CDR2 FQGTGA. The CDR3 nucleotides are TGTGCCAGCAGCCAAGACGGGACAGGGAGTCAGCCCCAGCATTTT. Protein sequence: CASSQDGTGSQPQHF.

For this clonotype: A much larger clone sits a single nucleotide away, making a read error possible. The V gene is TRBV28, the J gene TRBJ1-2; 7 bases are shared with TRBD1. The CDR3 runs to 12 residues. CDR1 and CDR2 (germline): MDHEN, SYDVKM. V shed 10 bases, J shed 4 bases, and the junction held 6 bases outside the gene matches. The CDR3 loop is CANQGTVYGYTF. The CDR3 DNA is TGTGCCAACCAAGGGACAGTCTATGGCTACACCTTC.

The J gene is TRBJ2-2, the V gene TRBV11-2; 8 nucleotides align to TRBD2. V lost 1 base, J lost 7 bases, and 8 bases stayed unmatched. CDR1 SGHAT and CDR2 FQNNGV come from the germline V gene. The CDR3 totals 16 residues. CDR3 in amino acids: CASSLAHTSGIGELFF. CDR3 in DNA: TGTGCCAGCAGCTTAGCGCACACTAGCGGAATCGGGGAGCTGTTTTTT. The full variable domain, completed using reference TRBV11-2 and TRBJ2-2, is EAGVAQSPRYKIIEKRQSVAFWCNPISGHATLYWYQQILGQGPKLLIQFQNNGVVDDSQLPKDRFSAERLKGVDSTLKIQPAKLEDSAVYLCASSLAHTSGIGELFFGEGSRLTVL.

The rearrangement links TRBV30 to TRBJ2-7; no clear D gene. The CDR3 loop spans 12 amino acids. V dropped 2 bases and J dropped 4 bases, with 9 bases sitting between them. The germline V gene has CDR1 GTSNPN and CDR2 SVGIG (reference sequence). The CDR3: CAWSQGRYEQYF. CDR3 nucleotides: TGTGCCTGGAGTCAAGGGCGGTACGAGCAGTACTTC.

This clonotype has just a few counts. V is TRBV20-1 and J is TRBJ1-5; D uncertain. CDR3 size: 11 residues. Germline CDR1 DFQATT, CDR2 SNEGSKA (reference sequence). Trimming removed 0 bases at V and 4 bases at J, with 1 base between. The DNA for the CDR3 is TGCAGTGCTAGAGATAATCAGCCCCAGCATTTT. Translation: CSARDNQPQHF.

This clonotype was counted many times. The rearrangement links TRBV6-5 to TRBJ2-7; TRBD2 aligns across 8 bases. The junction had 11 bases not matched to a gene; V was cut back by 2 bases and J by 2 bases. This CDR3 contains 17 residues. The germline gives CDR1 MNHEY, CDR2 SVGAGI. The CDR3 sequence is CASSYHPFGAGAYEQYF. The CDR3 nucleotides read TGTGCCAGCAGTTACCACCCTTTTGGAGCGGGGGCCTACGAGCAGTACTTC.

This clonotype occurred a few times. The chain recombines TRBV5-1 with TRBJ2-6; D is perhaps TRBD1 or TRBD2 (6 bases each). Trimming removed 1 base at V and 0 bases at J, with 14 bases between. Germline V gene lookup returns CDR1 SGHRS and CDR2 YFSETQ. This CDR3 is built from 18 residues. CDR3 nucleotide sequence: TGCGCCAGCAGCTTGTGGGGGGCTAGAAGCTCTGGGGCCAACGTCCTGACTTTC. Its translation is CASSLWGARSSGANVLTF. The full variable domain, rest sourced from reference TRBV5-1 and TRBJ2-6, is KAGVTQTPRYLIKTRGQQVTLSCSPISGHRSVSWYQQTPGQGLQFLFEYFSETQRNKGNFPGRFSGRQFSNSRSEMNVSTLELGDSALYLCASSLWGARSSGANVLTFGAGSRLTVL.

The CDR3 spells CASSLGREGWELFF. The CDR3, as DNA: TGTGCCAGCAGTTTAGGGCGGGAGGGTTGGGAGCTGTTTTTT. The chain uses TRBV12-3 or TRBV12-4 and TRBJ2-2; 9 nucleotides line up with TRBD2. V lost 1 base to trimming and J lost 9 bases; unmatched junction nucleotides: 3. The CDR3 contains 14 residues.

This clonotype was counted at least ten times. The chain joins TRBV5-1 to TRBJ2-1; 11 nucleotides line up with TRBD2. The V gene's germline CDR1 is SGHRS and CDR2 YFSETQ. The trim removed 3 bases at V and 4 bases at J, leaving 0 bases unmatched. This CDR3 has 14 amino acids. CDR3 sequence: CASSWTSGYNEQFF. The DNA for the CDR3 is TGCGCCAGCAGCTGGACTAGCGGGTACAATGAGCAGTTCTTC.

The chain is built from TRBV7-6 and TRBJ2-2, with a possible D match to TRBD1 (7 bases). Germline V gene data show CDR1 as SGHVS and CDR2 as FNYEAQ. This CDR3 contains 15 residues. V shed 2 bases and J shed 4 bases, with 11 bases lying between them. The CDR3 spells CASSLWQGGTGELFF. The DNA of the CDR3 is TGTGCCAGCAGCTTATGGCAGGGGGGCACCGGGGAGCTGTTTTTT.

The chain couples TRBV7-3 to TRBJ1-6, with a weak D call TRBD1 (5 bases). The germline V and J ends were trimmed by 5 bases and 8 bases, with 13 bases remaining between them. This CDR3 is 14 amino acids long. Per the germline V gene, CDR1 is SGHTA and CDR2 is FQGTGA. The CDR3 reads CASSPYGGDSPLHF. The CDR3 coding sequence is TGTGCCAGCAGCCCCTACGGAGGGGATTCACCCCTCCACTTT. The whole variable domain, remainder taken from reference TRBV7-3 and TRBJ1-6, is GAGVSQTPSNKVTEKGKYVELRCDPISGHTALYWYRQSLGQGPEFLIYFQGTGAADDSGLPNDRFFAVRPEGSVSTLKIQRTERGDSAVYLCASSPYGGDSPLHFGNGTRLTVT.

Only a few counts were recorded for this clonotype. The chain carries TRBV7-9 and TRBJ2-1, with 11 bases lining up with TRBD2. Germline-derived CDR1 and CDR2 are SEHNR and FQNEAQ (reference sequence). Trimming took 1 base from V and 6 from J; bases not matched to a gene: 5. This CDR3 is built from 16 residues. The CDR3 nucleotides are TGTGCCAGCAGCTTAGAGCGTAGCGGGAGGGCCAATGAGCAGTTCTTC. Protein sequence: CASSLERSGRANEQFF.

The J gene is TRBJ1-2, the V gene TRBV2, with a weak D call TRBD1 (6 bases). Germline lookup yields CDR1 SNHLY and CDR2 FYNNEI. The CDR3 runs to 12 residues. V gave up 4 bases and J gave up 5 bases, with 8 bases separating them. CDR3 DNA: TGTGCCAGCAGTGTCACAGGGTATGGCTACACCTTC. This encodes CASSVTGYGYTF.

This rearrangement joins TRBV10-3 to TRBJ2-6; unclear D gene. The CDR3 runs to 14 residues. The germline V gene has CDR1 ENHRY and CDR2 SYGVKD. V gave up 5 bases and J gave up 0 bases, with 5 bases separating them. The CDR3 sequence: CAISSLSGANVLTF. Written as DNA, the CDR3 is TGTGCCATCAGTTCCCTCTCTGGGGCCAACGTCCTGACTTTC.

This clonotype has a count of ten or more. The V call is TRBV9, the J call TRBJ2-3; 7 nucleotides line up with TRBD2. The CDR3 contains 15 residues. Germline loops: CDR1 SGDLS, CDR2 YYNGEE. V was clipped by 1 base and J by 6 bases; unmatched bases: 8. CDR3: CASSVYEGGVDTQYF. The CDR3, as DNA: TGTGCCAGCAGCGTATACGAGGGAGGGGTGGATACGCAGTATTTT. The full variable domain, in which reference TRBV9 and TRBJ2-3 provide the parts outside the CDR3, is DSGVTQTPKHLITATGQRVTLRCSPRSGDLSVYWYQQSLDQGLQFLIQYYNGEERAKGNILERFSAQQFPDLHSELNLSSLELGDSALYFCASSVYEGGVDTQYFGPGTRLTVL.

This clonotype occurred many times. The CDR3 nucleotides read TGTGCCAGCAGTCGGGACGGACGCTCCTACGAGCAGTACTTC. Translating gives CASSRDGRSYEQYF. The V and J genes are TRBV28 and TRBJ2-7, with D possibly being TRBD1 or TRBD2 (5 bases each). CDR1 is MDHEN, CDR2 SYDVKM, per germline. The CDR3 runs 14 residues. The germline V and J ends were trimmed by 5 bases and 0 bases, with 11 bases remaining between them.

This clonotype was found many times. CDR3 sequence (DNA): TGTGCCAGCAGCCCACCACTTCCCAGGATGAGCTCCTACAATGAGCAGTTCTTC. The encoded protein is CASSPPLPRMSSYNEQFF. The gene calls are TRBV9 and TRBJ2-1; D unclear. Trimming left V 4 bases short and J 0 bases short, with 20 bases between. The CDR3 extends over 18 amino acids. The germline V gene has CDR1 SGDLS and CDR2 YYNGEE. The variable domain in full, completed from reference TRBV9 and TRBJ2-1, reads DSGVTQTPKHLITATGQRVTLRCSPRSGDLSVYWYQQSLDQGLQFLIQYYNGEERAKGNILERFSAQQFPDLHSELNLSSLELGDSALYFCASSPPLPRMSSYNEQFFGPGTRLTVL.

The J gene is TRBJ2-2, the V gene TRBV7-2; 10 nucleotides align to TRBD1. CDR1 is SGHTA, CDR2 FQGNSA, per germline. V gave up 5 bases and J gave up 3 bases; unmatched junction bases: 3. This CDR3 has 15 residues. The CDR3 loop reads CASSRQGADTGELFF. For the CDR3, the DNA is TGTGCCAGCAGCCGACAGGGGGCGGACACCGGGGAGCTGTTTTTT.

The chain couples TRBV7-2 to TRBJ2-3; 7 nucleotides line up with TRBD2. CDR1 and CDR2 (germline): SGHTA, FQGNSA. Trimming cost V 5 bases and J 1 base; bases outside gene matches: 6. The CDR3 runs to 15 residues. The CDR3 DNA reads TGTGCCAGCAGCAAAGAGGGAGGGGGCACAGATACGCAGTATTTT. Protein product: CASSKEGGGTDTQYF.

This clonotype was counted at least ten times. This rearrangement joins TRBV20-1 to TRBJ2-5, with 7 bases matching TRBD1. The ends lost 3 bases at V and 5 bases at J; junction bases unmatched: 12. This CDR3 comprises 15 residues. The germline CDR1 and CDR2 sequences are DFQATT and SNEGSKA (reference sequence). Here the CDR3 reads CSASSTGSLRETQYF. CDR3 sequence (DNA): TGCAGTGCTAGCTCGACAGGGTCCCTGAGGGAGACCCAGTACTTC.

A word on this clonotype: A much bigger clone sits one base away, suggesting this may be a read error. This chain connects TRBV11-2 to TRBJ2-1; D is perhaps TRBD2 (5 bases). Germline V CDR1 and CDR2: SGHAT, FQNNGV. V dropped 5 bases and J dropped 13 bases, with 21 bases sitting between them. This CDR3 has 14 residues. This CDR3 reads CASSLPNGEETQFF. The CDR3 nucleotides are TGTGCCAGCAGCCTACCCAACGGGGAAGAGACCCAGTTCTTC.

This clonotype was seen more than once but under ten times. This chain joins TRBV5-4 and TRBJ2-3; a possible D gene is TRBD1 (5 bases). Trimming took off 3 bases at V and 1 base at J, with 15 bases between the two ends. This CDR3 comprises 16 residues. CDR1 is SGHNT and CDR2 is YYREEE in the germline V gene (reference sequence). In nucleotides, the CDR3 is TGTGCCAGCAGCTACATATTGGGGCTCGGCACAGATACGCAGTATTTT. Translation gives CASSYILGLGTDTQYF.

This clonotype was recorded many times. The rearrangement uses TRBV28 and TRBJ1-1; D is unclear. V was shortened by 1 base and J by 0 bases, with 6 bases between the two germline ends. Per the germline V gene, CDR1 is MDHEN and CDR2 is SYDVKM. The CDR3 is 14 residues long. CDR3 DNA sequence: TGTGCCAGCAGTTTATTTACAGTGAACACTGAAGCTTTCTTT. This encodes CASSLFTVNTEAFF. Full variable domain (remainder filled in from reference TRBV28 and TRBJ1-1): DVKVTQSSRYLVKRTGEKVFLECVQDMDHENMFWYRQDPGLGLRLIYFSYDVKMKEKGDIPEGYSVSREKKERFSLILESASTNQTSMYLCASSLFTVNTEAFFGQGTRLTVV.

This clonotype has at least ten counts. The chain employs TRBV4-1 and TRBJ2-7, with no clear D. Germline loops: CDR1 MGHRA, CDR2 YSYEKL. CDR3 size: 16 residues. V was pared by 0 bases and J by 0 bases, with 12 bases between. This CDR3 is CASSQDYPELSYEQYF. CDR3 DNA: TGCGCCAGCAGCCAAGACTACCCGGAGCTCTCCTACGAGCAGTACTTC.

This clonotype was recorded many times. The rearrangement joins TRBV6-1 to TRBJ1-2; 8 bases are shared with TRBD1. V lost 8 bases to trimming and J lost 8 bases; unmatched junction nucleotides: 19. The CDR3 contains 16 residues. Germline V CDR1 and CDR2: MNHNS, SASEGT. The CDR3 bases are TGTGCCAGCTCCCCCGGACAGGGATTGGATGTGCGAGGCTACACCTTC. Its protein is CASSPGQGLDVRGYTF.

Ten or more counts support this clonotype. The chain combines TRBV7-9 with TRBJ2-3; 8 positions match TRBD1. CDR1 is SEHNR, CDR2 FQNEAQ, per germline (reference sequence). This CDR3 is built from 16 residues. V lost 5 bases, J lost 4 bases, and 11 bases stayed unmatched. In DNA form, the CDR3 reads TGTGCCAGCAGCCCAGGAGTGGACAGGGTTGCAGATACGCAGTATTTT. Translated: CASSPGVDRVADTQYF.

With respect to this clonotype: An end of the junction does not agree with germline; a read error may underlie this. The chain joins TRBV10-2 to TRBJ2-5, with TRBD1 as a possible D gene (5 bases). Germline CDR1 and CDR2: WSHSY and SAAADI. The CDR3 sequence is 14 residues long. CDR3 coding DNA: TGTGCCAGCAGCCCCGCAGGGTGGCGGGAGACCCAGTACTTC. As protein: CASSPAGWRETQYF.

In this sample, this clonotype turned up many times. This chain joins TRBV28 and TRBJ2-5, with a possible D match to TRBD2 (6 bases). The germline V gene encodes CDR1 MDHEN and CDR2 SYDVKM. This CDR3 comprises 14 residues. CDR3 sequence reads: CGSGGTVGGETQYF. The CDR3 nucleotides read TGTGGTTCAGGAGGGACCGTTGGGGGGGAGACCCAGTACTTC.

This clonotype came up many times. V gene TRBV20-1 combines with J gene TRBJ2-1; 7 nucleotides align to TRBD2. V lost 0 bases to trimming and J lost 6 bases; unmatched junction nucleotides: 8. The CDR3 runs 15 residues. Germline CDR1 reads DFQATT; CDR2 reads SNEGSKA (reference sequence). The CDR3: CSARDLVRTSNEQFF. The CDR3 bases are TGCAGTGCTAGAGATCTTGTTAGGACTAGCAATGAGCAGTTCTTC.

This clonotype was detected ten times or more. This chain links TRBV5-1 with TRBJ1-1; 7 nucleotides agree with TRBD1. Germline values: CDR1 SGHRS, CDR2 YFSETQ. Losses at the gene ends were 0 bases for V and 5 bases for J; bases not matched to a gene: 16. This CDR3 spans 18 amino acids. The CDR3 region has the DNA TGCGCCAGCAGCTTGGAGGGTTGGGGTGCAGGGGGGGAGACTGAAGCTTTCTTT. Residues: CASSLEGWGAGGETEAFF.